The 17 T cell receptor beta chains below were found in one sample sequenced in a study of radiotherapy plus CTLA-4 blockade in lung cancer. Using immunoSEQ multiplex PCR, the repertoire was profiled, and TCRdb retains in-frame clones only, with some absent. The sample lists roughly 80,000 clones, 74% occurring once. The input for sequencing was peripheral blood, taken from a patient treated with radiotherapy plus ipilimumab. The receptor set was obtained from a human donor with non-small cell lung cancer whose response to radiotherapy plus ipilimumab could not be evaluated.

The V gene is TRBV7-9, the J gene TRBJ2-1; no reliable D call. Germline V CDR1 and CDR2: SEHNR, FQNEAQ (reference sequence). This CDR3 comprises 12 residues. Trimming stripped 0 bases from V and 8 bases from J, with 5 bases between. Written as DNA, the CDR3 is TGTGCCAGCAGCTTAGCAGTAGATGAGCAGTTCTTC. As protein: CASSLAVDEQFF.

The CDR3 reads CASNDRDNSPLHF. CDR3 coding DNA: TGTGCCAGCAATGACAGGGATAATTCACCCCTCCACTTT. J is TRBJ1-6 and V is TRBV6-5; 7 nucleotides match TRBD1. The germline V gene encodes CDR1 MNHEY and CDR2 SVGAGI. This CDR3 is 13 amino acids long. V was pared by 7 bases and J by 5 bases, with 2 bases of the junction left unmatched.

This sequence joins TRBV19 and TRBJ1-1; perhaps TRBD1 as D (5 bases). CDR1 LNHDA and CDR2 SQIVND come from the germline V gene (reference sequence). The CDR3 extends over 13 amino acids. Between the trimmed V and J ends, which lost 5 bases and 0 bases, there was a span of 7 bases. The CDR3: CASSLRVNTEAFF. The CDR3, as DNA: TGTGCCAGTAGTCTCAGGGTGAACACTGAAGCTTTCTTT.

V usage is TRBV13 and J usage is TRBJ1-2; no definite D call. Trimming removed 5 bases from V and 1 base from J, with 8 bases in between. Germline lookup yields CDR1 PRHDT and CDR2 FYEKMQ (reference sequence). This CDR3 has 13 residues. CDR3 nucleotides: TGTGCCAGCAGCCGAAACTTTAACTATGGCTACACCTTC. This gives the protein CASSRNFNYGYTF.

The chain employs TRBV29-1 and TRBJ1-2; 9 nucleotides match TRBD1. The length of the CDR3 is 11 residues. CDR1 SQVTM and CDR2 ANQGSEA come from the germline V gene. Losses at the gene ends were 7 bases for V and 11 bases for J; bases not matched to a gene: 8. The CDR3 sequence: CSARTGELYTF. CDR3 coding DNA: TGCAGCGCCAGGACAGGGGAGTTGTACACCTTC.

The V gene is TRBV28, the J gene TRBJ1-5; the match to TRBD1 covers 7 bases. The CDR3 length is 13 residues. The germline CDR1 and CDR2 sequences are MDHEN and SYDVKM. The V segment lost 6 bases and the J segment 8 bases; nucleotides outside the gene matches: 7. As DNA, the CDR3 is TGTGCCAGCAGAAAAAACAGGGGTGAGCCCCAGCATTTT. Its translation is CASRKNRGEPQHF.

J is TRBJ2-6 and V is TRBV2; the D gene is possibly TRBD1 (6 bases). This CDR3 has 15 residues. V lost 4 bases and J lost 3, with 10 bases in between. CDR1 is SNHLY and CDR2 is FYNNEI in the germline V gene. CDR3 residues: CASSGPGVGANVLTF. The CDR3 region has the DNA TGTGCCAGCAGTGGACCAGGGGTTGGGGCCAACGTCCTGACTTTC.

CDR3 sequence reads: CAWVPGQGRSYNEQFF. The DNA of the CDR3 is TGTGCCTGGGTCCCCGGACAGGGAAGATCCTACAATGAGCAGTTCTTC. The rearrangement uses TRBV30 and TRBJ2-1; TRBD1 matches 8 bases. The CDR3 is made up of 16 amino acids. The V and J ends lost 5 bases and 1 base, in that order; junction bases with no gene match: 10. The V gene's germline CDR1 is GTSNPN and CDR2 SVGIG (reference sequence). The complete variable domain, with remaining parts taken from reference TRBV30 and TRBJ2-1, reads SQTIHQWPATLVQPVGSPLSLECTVEGTSNPNLYWYRQAAGRGLQLLFYSVGIGQISSEVPQNLSASRPQDRQFILSSKKLLLSDSGFYLCAWVPGQGRSYNEQFFGPGTRLTVL.

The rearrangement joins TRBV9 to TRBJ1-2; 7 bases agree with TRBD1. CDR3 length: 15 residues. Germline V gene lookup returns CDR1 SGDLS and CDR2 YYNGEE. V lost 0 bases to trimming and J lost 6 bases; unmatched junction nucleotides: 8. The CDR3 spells CASSVATGVKDGYTF. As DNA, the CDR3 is TGTGCCAGCAGCGTAGCTACAGGGGTCAAAGATGGCTACACCTTC. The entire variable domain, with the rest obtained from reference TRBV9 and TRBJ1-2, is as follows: DSGVTQTPKHLITATGQRVTLRCSPRSGDLSVYWYQQSLDQGLQFLIQYYNGEERAKGNILERFSAQQFPDLHSELNLSSLELGDSALYFCASSVATGVKDGYTFGSGTRLTVV.

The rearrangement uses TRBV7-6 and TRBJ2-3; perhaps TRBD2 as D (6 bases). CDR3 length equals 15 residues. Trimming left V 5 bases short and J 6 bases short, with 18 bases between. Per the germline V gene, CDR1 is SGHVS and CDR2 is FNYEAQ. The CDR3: CASSPNRGGVDTQYF. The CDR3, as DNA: TGTGCCAGCAGCCCAAACCGCGGAGGGGTGGATACGCAGTATTTT.

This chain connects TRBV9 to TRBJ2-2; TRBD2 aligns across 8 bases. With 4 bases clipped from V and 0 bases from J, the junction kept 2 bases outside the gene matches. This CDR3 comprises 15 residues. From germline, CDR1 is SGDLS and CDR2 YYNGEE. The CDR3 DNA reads TGTGCCAGCAGCCCGGGGGGGGCGAACACCGGGGAGCTGTTTTTT. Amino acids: CASSPGGANTGELFF. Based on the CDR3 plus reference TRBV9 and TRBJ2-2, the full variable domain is DSGVTQTPKHLITATGQRVTLRCSPRSGDLSVYWYQQSLDQGLQFLIQYYNGEERAKGNILERFSAQQFPDLHSELNLSSLELGDSALYFCASSPGGANTGELFFGEGSRLTVL.

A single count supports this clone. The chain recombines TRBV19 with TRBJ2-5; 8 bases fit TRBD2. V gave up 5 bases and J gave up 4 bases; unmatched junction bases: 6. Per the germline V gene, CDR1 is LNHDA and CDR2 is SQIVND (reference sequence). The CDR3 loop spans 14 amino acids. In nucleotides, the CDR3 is TGTGCCAGTAGTGTGGGACTAGGGGGAGAGACCCAGTACTTC. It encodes CASSVGLGGETQYF.

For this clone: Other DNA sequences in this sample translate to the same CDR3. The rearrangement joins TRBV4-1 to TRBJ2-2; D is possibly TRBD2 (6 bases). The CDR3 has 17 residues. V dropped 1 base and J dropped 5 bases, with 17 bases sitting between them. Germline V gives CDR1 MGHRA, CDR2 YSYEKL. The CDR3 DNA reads TGCGCCAGCAGCCAAGGGCTCGCGGGGAAGAGGACCGGGGAGCTGTTTTTT. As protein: CASSQGLAGKRTGELFF.

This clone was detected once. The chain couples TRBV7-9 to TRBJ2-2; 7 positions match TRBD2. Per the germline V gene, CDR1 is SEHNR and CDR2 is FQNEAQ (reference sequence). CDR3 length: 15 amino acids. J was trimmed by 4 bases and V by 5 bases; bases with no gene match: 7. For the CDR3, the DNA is TGTGCCAGCAGCCCGCGACTAGCAGGCACCGGGGAGCTGTTTTTT. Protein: CASSPRLAGTGELFF.

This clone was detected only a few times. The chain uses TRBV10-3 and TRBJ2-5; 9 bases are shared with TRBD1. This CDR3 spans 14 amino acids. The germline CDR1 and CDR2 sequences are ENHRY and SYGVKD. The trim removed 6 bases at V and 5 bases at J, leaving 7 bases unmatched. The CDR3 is CAIRDRGLEETQYF. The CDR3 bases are TGTGCCATCAGGGACAGGGGATTAGAGGAGACCCAGTACTTC.

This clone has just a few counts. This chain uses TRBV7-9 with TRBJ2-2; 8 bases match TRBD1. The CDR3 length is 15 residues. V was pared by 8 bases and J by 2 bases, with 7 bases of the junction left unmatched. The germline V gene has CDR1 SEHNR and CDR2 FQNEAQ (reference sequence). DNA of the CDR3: TGTGCCAGCTATCGACAGGGGCGCAACACCGGGGAGCTGTTTTTT. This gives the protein CASYRQGRNTGELFF.

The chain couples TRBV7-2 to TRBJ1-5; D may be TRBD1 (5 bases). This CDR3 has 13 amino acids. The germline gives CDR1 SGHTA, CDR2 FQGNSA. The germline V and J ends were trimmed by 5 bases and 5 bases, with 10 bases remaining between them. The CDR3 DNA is TGTGCCAGCAGCCTCGCGGGGGATCAGCCCCAGCATTTT. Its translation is CASSLAGDQPQHF.